The 31 T cell receptor beta chains given below trace back to one sample, sequenced in a study of blood T cell repertoires in COVID-19. Clones were read by immunoSEQ multiplex PCR, and TCRdb kept only the in-frame ones, dropping some. The sample contains approximately 240,000 clones, about 85% of which appear only once. Sequencing was done on a sample of peripheral blood. All receptors come from a woman under 30 who had recovered from COVID-19.

The chain is built from TRBV6-5 and TRBJ1-2; 9 bases agree with TRBD1. Germline V CDR1 and CDR2: MNHEY, SVGAGI. V dropped 0 bases and J dropped 7; count of bases not matched to a gene: 3. There are 14 residues in the CDR3. The CDR3 here is CASSYSQGASGYTF. CDR3 in DNA: TGTGCCAGCAGTTACTCACAGGGGGCCAGTGGCTACACCTTC.

This sequence joins TRBV19 and TRBJ2-2; D may be TRBD2 (5 bases). The germline CDR1 and CDR2 sequences are LNHDA and SQIVND (reference sequence). Trimming removed 6 bases at V and 0 bases at J, with 8 bases between. The CDR3 is 14 amino acids. DNA for the CDR3: TGTGCCAGTAGGGACTTTGCGAACACCGGGGAGCTGTTTTTT. It yields the protein CASRDFANTGELFF.

J is TRBJ1-6 and V is TRBV27; D gene ambiguous. Trimming took off 3 bases at V and 4 bases at J, with 13 bases between the two ends. Germline CDR1 and CDR2: MNHEY and SMNVEV (reference sequence). There are 16 residues in the CDR3. CDR3 loop: CASSFDPGGYNSPLHF. Here the CDR3 DNA reads TGTGCCAGCAGTTTCGACCCCGGAGGTTATAATTCACCCCTCCACTTT.

The chain joins TRBV30 to TRBJ1-1; possibly TRBD1 for D (5 bases). Per germline, CDR1 GTSNPN and CDR2 SVGIG (reference sequence). The CDR3 totals 11 residues. V gave up 3 bases and J gave up 8 bases, with 10 bases separating them. The CDR3 nucleotides read TGTGCCTGGAGATCTCGGGGGGAAGCTTTCTTT. Its translation is CAWRSRGEAFF.

This sequence joins TRBV6-4 and TRBJ1-1, with D perhaps TRBD1 (6 bases). This CDR3 is 16 amino acids long. Per the germline V gene, CDR1 is MRHNA and CDR2 is SNTAGT. The V end lost 6 bases, the J end lost 1 base, and 18 bases lay between the germline ends. CDR3 DNA: TGTGCCAGCAGCGATGTCTACAGGGCAGGGAACACTGAAGCTTTCTTT. This encodes CASSDVYRAGNTEAFF.

The rearrangement uses TRBV28 and TRBJ1-1; TRBD1 is a possible D gene (6 bases). The V gene's germline CDR1 is MDHEN and CDR2 SYDVKM. V lost 2 bases to trimming and J lost 6 bases, with 16 bases between them. The CDR3 extends over 15 amino acids. CDR3 sequence: CASSLMVRGASEAFF. The DNA of the CDR3 is TGTGCCAGCAGTTTAATGGTCAGGGGCGCTTCTGAAGCTTTCTTT.

The rearrangement joins TRBV4-1 to TRBJ2-7; the match to TRBD1 covers 7 bases. The CDR3 runs to 15 residues. The V and J ends lost 1 base and 5 bases, in that order; junction bases with no gene match: 8. CDR1 and CDR2 from the germline V gene are MGHRA and YSYEKL. The CDR3 DNA sequence: TGCGCCAGCAGCCAAGTTTCGACAGGGTCCAACGAGCAGTACTTC. Translating it yields CASSQVSTGSNEQYF.

The J gene is TRBJ2-1, the V gene TRBV6-5; TRBD2 matches at 11 bases. In germline, CDR1 is MNHEY, CDR2 SVGAGI. There are 16 residues in the CDR3. V gave up 2 bases and J gave up 10 bases; unmatched junction bases: 10. CDR3 sequence reads: CASSYLRLAGGREQFF. CDR3 nucleotide sequence: TGTGCCAGCAGTTACCTCCGGCTAGCGGGAGGCCGAGAGCAGTTCTTC.

The chain recombines TRBV11-3 with TRBJ2-2; 7 positions agree with TRBD1. V was pared by 6 bases and J by 3 bases, with 7 bases of the junction left unmatched. Germline loops: CDR1 SGHNT, CDR2 YENEEA. CDR3 length: 15 amino acids. For the CDR3, the DNA is TGTGCCAGCAGTTTGATGACAGGGTACACCGGGGAGCTGTTTTTT. Translating it yields CASSLMTGYTGELFF.

The rearrangement joins TRBV9 to TRBJ2-2; D is uncertain. Germline CDR1 and CDR2: SGDLS and YYNGEE. The CDR3 length is 14 residues. Trimming pared 2 bases from V and 4 bases from J, leaving 9 bases between. CDR3 loop: CASSVWAGTGELFF. The CDR3 DNA reads TGTGCCAGCAGCGTCTGGGCAGGCACCGGGGAGCTGTTTTTT.

The chain couples TRBV6-6 to TRBJ2-3, with D possibly matching TRBD1 (6 bases). V shed 6 bases and J shed 2 bases, with 12 bases lying between them. This CDR3 spans 14 amino acids. Germline lookup yields CDR1 MNHNY and CDR2 SVGAGI (reference sequence). This CDR3 reads CASSLGQITDTQYF. CDR3 DNA sequence: TGTGCCAGCAGCCTCGGACAGATCACAGATACGCAGTATTTT.

The chain joins TRBV5-1 to TRBJ2-7; 7 positions match TRBD1. Trimming removed 7 bases from V and 2 bases from J; junction bases left unmatched: 9. CDR1 is SGHRS, CDR2 YFSETQ, per germline. This CDR3 has 14 residues. The CDR3 protein is CASSGQVTTYEQYF. The CDR3 nucleotides are TGCGCCAGCTCCGGACAGGTGACCACCTACGAGCAGTACTTC. The whole variable domain, filled in from reference TRBV5-1 and TRBJ2-7, reads KAGVTQTPRYLIKTRGQQVTLSCSPISGHRSVSWYQQTPGQGLQFLFEYFSETQRNKGNFPGRFSGRQFSNSRSEMNVSTLELGDSALYLCASSGQVTTYEQYFGPGTRLTVT.

The chain carries TRBV2 and TRBJ2-5; D is perhaps TRBD1 (5 bases). This CDR3 spans 15 amino acids. Germline V gene lookup returns CDR1 SNHLY and CDR2 FYNNEI. V was pared by 7 bases and J by 5 bases, with 20 bases between. The CDR3 region has the DNA TGTGCCAGCAACCCTACAGGTTTGTTTGCGGAGACCCAGTACTTC. Translation gives CASNPTGLFAETQYF.

This clone was detected only a few times. This sequence joins TRBV6-2 or TRBV6-3 and TRBJ2-1; 11 bases align to TRBD2. This CDR3 is built from 16 residues. J was trimmed by 4 bases and V by 0 bases; bases with no gene match: 2. In germline, CDR1 is MNHEY, CDR2 SVGEGT. The CDR3 is CASSYSRTSGYNEQFF. CDR3 coding DNA: TGTGCCAGCAGTTACTCGAGGACTAGCGGGTACAATGAGCAGTTCTTC.

This clone was observed a few times. The chain employs TRBV6-1 and TRBJ2-3, with D hard to call. Germline CDR1 MNHNS, CDR2 SASEGT. This CDR3 is 13 amino acids long. V was pared by 0 bases and J by 8 bases, with 9 bases between. This CDR3 is CASSEAPRGTQYF. Here the CDR3 DNA reads TGTGCCAGCAGTGAAGCCCCTCGAGGTACGCAGTATTTT.

This sequence joins TRBV11-1 and TRBJ2-7, with unresolved D. CDR3 length equals 13 residues. Germline V CDR1 and CDR2: SGHAT, FQDESV (reference sequence). V was shortened by 5 bases and J by 4 bases, with 12 bases between the two germline ends. The DNA of the CDR3 is TGTGCCAGCAGCCACCTAGGAGTTTACGAGCAGTACTTC. Translated: CASSHLGVYEQYF. The entire variable domain, with the rest obtained from reference TRBV11-1 and TRBJ2-7, is as follows: EAEVAQSPRYKITEKSQAVAFWCDPISGHATLYWYRQILGQGPELLVQFQDESVVDDSQLPKDRFSAERLKGVDSTLKIQPAELGDSAMYLCASSHLGVYEQYFGPGTRLTVT.

This chain links TRBV6-5 with TRBJ1-1, with unresolved D. CDR1 is MNHEY, CDR2 SVGAGI, per germline. Trimming left V 6 bases short and J 9 bases short, with 20 bases between. This CDR3 has 14 amino acids. CDR3 amino acids: CASSPRYSQTQAFF. The CDR3 DNA reads TGTGCCAGCAGCCCCCGGTATAGCCAAACCCAAGCTTTCTTT.

The genes are TRBV12-5 and TRBJ2-1; 14 bases map to TRBD2. V was clipped by 1 base and J by 6 bases; unmatched bases: 2. Germline V lookup: CDR1 LGHNT, CDR2 FRNRAP. This CDR3 is 16 amino acids long. In DNA form, the CDR3 reads TGTGCTAGTGGTTTGGGGACTAGCGGGAGGAGCAATGAGCAGTTCTTC. Protein sequence: CASGLGTSGRSNEQFF. The full variable domain, with the rest looked up from reference TRBV12-5 and TRBJ2-1, is DARVTQTPRHKVTEMGQEVTMRCQPILGHNTVFWYRQTMMQGLELLAYFRNRAPLDDSGMPKDRFSAEMPDATLATLKIQPSEPRDSAVYFCASGLGTSGRSNEQFFGPGTRLTVL.

V usage is TRBV28 and J usage is TRBJ1-2; no reliable D call. Per the germline V gene, CDR1 is MDHEN and CDR2 is SYDVKM. The CDR3 extends over 13 amino acids. Trimming left V 8 bases short and J 5 bases short, with 15 bases between. The CDR3 region is CASHESGSYGYTF. The DNA for the CDR3 is TGTGCCAGCCACGAAAGCGGGAGTTATGGCTACACCTTC.

This chain connects TRBV4-3 to TRBJ1-5, with 8 bases identical to TRBD1. The V segment lost 6 bases and the J segment 2 bases; nucleotides outside the gene matches: 3. The CDR3 extends over 14 amino acids. Germline CDR1 reads LGHNA; CDR2 reads YSLEER. CDR3 DNA sequence: TGCGCCAGCAGTCCGACAGGGGGCAATCAGCCCCAGCATTTT. It codes for CASSPTGGNQPQHF.

The V gene is TRBV2, the J gene TRBJ2-2, with D maybe TRBD1 (6 bases). V dropped 5 bases and J dropped 7 bases, with 11 bases sitting between them. The germline gives CDR1 SNHLY, CDR2 FYNNEI. The length of the CDR3 is 13 residues. CDR3 protein: CASSTTGIGELFF. Here the CDR3 DNA reads TGTGCCAGCAGTACAACAGGGATCGGGGAGCTGTTTTTT. The whole variable domain, filled in from reference TRBV2 and TRBJ2-2, reads EPEVTQTPSHQVTQMGQEVILRCVPISNHLYFYWYRQILGQKVEFLVSFYNNEISEKSEIFDDQFSVERPDGSNFTLKIRSTKLEDSAMYFCASSTTGIGELFFGEGSRLTVL.

The rearrangement uses TRBV4-1 and TRBJ2-5; D not certain. The V and J ends lost 6 bases and 1 base respectively, with 3 bases between them. This CDR3 spans 11 amino acids. The germline gives CDR1 MGHRA, CDR2 YSYEKL. Written as DNA, the CDR3 is TGCGCCAGCAGTCTCCAAGAGACCCAGTACTTC. It is translated as CASSLQETQYF.

The chain links TRBV7-2 to TRBJ2-7; D uncertain. Germline CDR1 is SGHTA and CDR2 is FQGNSA. The V end lost 0 bases, the J end lost 3 bases, and 15 bases lay between the germline ends. There are 16 residues in the CDR3. CDR3 nucleotide sequence: TGTGCCAGCAGCTTAGCCGGTACTCAAACCCTCTACGAGCAGTACTTC. It encodes CASSLAGTQTLYEQYF. Using reference TRBV7-2 and TRBJ2-7 for the parts outside the CDR3, the full variable domain is GAGVSQSPSNKVTEKGKDVELRCDPISGHTALYWYRQSLGQGLEFLIYFQGNSAPDKSGLPSDRFSAERTGGSVSTLTIQRTQQEDSAVYLCASSLAGTQTLYEQYFGPGTRLTVT.

The rearrangement uses TRBV7-7 and TRBJ2-7; 7 nucleotides align to TRBD2. V lost 1 base to trimming and J lost 5 bases; unmatched junction nucleotides: 5. CDR3 length equals 14 residues. Germline V gives CDR1 SSHAT, CDR2 FNYEAQ (reference sequence). The CDR3 nucleotides are TGTGCCAGCAGCTTAGAGCGCGGGAGTAACGAGCAGTACTTC. It encodes CASSLERGSNEQYF.

The CDR3 bases are TGTGCCAGCAGCCCGCTAGCGGGAGGTTACGAGCAGTACTTC. Translation gives CASSPLAGGYEQYF. The V and J genes are TRBV7-6 and TRBJ2-7; 11 bases align to TRBD2. This CDR3 is built from 14 residues. The V gene's germline CDR1 is SGHVS and CDR2 FNYEAQ. Trimming at V came to 5 bases and at J to 4 bases, leaving 4 bases not matched to a gene. Based on the CDR3 plus reference TRBV7-6 and TRBJ2-7, the full variable domain is GAGVSQSPRYKVTKRGQDVALRCDPISGHVSLYWYRQALGQGPEFLTYFNYEAQQDKSGLPNDRFSAERPEGSISTLTIQRTEQRDSAMYRCASSPLAGGYEQYFGPGTRLTVT.

The chain employs TRBV13 and TRBJ1-1; possible D gene TRBD1, 5 bases. The V and J ends lost 5 bases and 11 bases respectively, with 12 bases between them. The germline CDR1 and CDR2 sequences are PRHDT and FYEKMQ (reference sequence). The CDR3 runs 11 residues. For the CDR3, the DNA is TGTGCCAGCAGCCCCGGAAAGGGGGCTTTCTTT. Protein product: CASSPGKGAFF.

The chain employs TRBV15 and TRBJ2-1; 10 bases fit TRBD2. CDR3 size: 15 residues. Germline CDR1 and CDR2: LNHNV and YYDKDF (reference sequence). Trimming at V came to 5 bases and at J to 6 bases, leaving 7 bases not matched to a gene. The CDR3 region is CATSRLAGRANEQFF. The CDR3 bases are TGTGCCACCAGCCGACTAGCGGGTCGAGCCAATGAGCAGTTCTTC.

V usage is TRBV9 and J usage is TRBJ2-6; 7 bases map to TRBD1. J was trimmed by 1 base and V by 3 bases; bases with no gene match: 1. This CDR3 contains 15 residues. The germline CDR1 and CDR2 sequences are SGDLS and YYNGEE. CDR3 sequence reads: CASSATGSGANVLTF. As DNA, the CDR3 is TGTGCCAGCAGCGCGACAGGGTCTGGGGCCAACGTCCTGACTTTC. Full variable domain (missing parts from reference TRBV9 and TRBJ2-6): DSGVTQTPKHLITATGQRVTLRCSPRSGDLSVYWYQQSLDQGLQFLIQYYNGEERAKGNILERFSAQQFPDLHSELNLSSLELGDSALYFCASSATGSGANVLTFGAGSRLTVL.

The CDR3 region has the DNA TGTGCCAGCAGCCTCCCGGGACAGGGGGCGCGTGGCTACACCTTC. Its protein is CASSLPGQGARGYTF. The chain combines TRBV3-1 (or the pseudogene TRBV3-2) with TRBJ1-2; 12 bases match TRBD1. V lost 4 bases and J lost 7; bases outside the gene matches: 7. From germline, CDR1 is LGHDT and CDR2 YNNKEL (reference sequence). This CDR3 is 15 amino acids long.

V gene TRBV25-1 combines with J gene TRBJ1-1, with D unclear. The CDR3 sequence is 13 residues long. Trimming removed 1 base from V and 7 bases from J, with 10 bases in between. CDR1 MGHDK and CDR2 SYGVNS come from the germline V gene. CDR3 protein: CASSELRADEAFF. CDR3 nucleotide sequence: TGTGCCAGCAGTGAATTGAGGGCAGATGAAGCTTTCTTT.

As to this clone: Other nucleotide sequences from this sample produce the same CDR3. The J gene is TRBJ2-1, the V gene TRBV20-1, with D perhaps TRBD2 (5 bases). From germline, CDR1 is DFQATT and CDR2 SNEGSKA (reference sequence). V lost 3 bases and J lost 10, with 10 bases in between. The CDR3 runs 11 residues. The CDR3 nucleotides read TGCAGTGCTAGTCGAGACTACGAGCAGTTCTTC. As protein: CSASRDYEQFF.